One sample yielded the 8 T cell receptor beta chains listed below, sequenced in a study of blood T cells in healthy people across ages. For the second PCR, which ran for roughly 7 to 11 cycles, a sample-barcoded 5' primer and a J-beta primer mix were used. TCRdb re-analysed the 5' RACE reads in MiXCR, keeping a single row per CDR3 protein. The sample includes over 600,000 distinct CDR3 sequences, about 42% of them seen just once. The sequenced sample was blood. The source is a man older than 75 in good health.

J is TRBJ2-5 and V is TRBV29-1; TRBD1 matches at 11 bases. From germline, CDR1 is SQVTM and CDR2 ANQGSEA. V lost 7 bases, J lost 5 bases, and 3 bases stayed unmatched. CDR3 length: 12 residues. The CDR3 protein is CSAGQGAETQYF. The CDR3 DNA reads TGCAGCGCTGGACAGGGGGCCGAGACCCAGTACTTC. The full variable domain, in which reference TRBV29-1 and TRBJ2-5 provide the parts outside the CDR3, is SAVISQKPSRDICQRGTSLTIQCQVDSQVTMMFWYRQQPGQSLTLIATANQGSEATYESGFVIDKFPISRPNLTFSTLTVSNMSPEDSSIYLCSAGQGAETQYFGPGTRLLVL.

The table lists this clonotype with many counts. The gene calls are TRBV10-3 and TRBJ2-3; 11 nucleotides align to TRBD2. V shed 8 bases and J 8 bases; nucleotides not matched to a gene: 12. The CDR3 is 15 residues long. The germline V gene encodes CDR1 ENHRY and CDR2 SYGVKD. This CDR3 is CAIARLAGSDATQYF. As DNA, the CDR3 is TGTGCCATCGCAAGACTAGCGGGAAGCGACGCTACGCAGTATTTT.

Many counts were recorded for this clonotype. J is TRBJ2-1 and V is TRBV5-1; unclear D gene. V lost 1 base, J lost 7 bases, and 9 bases lay in between. This CDR3 region has 13 residues. Germline V gene data show CDR1 as SGHRS and CDR2 as YFSETQ. CDR3 nucleotide sequence: TGCGCCAGCAGCTTGAGGTTACGAAATGAGCAGTTCTTC. This codes for CASSLRLRNEQFF.

As for this clonotype: A single base separates this from a much larger clone, so it may be a read error. The V gene is TRBV7-6, the J gene TRBJ2-1; no reliable D call. CDR1 SGHVS and CDR2 FNYEAQ come from the germline V gene. The CDR3 contains 12 residues. DNA of the CDR3: TGTGCCAACAGCTTAATGGGCGAGGAGCAGTTCTTC. It encodes CANSLMGEEQFF.

The rearrangement links TRBV28 to TRBJ2-7; D ambiguous. The V gene lost 6 bases and the J gene lost 6 bases, with 15 bases spanning the gap. Germline CDR1 and CDR2: MDHEN and SYDVKM. The CDR3 loop spans 13 amino acids. This chain's CDR3 is CASRQDGPLEQYF. In DNA form, the CDR3 reads TGTGCCAGCAGGCAGGACGGTCCTCTCGAGCAGTACTTC.

The chain is built from TRBV6-2 or TRBV6-3 and TRBJ2-1; no clear D gene. CDR1 is MNHEY and CDR2 is SVGEGT in the germline V gene. V gave up 0 bases and J gave up 0 bases, with 12 bases separating them. This CDR3 contains 17 residues. The CDR3 nucleotides read TGTGCCAGCAGTTACTCGATAGGCGGAAGCTCCTACAATGAGCAGTTCTTC. Protein product: CASSYSIGGSSYNEQFF.

This clonotype was observed many times. The chain carries TRBV5-1 and TRBJ2-1; weak D call: TRBD2 (6 bases). Trimming stripped 2 bases from V and 0 bases from J, with 9 bases between. Germline V gene lookup returns CDR1 SGHRS and CDR2 YFSETQ. This CDR3 contains 15 residues. CDR3 bases: TGCGCCAGCAGCTTTCGGGAGAGCTCCTACAATGAGCAGTTCTTC. This gives the protein CASSFRESSYNEQFF. Full variable domain (rest looked up from reference TRBV5-1 and TRBJ2-1): KAGVTQTPRYLIKTRGQQVTLSCSPISGHRSVSWYQQTPGQGLQFLFEYFSETQRNKGNFPGRFSGRQFSNSRSEMNVSTLELGDSALYLCASSFRESSYNEQFFGPGTRLTVL.

The chain combines TRBV5-5 with TRBJ1-2, with a tentative D call TRBD1 (6 bases). V was shortened by 0 bases and J by 6 bases, with 9 bases between the two germline ends. Per germline, CDR1 SGHKS and CDR2 YYEKEE (reference sequence). This CDR3 is built from 13 residues. The CDR3 region has the DNA TGTGCCAGCAGCTTGGGGTACAGGGATGGCTACACCTTC. Translated: CASSLGYRDGYTF. Supplemented by reference TRBV5-5 and TRBJ1-2, the full variable domain reads DAGVTQSPTHLIKTRGQQVTLRCSPISGHKSVSWYQQVLGQGPQFIFQYYEKEERGRGNFPDRFSARQFPNYSSELNVNALLLGDSALYLCASSLGYRDGYTFGSGTRLTVV.